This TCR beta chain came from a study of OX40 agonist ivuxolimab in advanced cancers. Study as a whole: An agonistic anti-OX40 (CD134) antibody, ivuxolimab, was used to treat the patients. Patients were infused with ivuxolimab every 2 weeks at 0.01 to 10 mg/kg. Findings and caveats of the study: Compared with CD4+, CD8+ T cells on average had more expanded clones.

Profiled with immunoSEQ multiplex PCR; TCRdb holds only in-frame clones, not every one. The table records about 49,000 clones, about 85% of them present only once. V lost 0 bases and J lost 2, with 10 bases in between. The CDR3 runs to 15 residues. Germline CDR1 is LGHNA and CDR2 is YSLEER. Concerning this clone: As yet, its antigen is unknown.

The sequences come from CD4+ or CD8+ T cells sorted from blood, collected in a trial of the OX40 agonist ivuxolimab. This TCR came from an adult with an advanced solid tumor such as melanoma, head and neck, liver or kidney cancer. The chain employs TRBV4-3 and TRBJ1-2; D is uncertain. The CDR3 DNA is TGCGCCAGCAGCCAAGAGGGAAACGCCAACTATGGCTACACCTTC. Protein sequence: CASSQEGNANYGYTF.